Listed below are T cell receptor beta chains from one sample, sequenced in a study of CD8 T cells in Susac syndrome. MiXCR was run by TCRdb on the immunoSEQ multiplex PCR reads, yielding one entry per CDR3 protein. Among 190,000 or so distinct CDR3 sequences listed, 90% to 95% were seen once. Sequenced material: CD4+ T cells from PBMCs. These TCRs come from a human donor with multiple sclerosis. The CDR3 runs from the conserved cysteine through the conserved F or W. A D gene is named only where the DNA matches it firmly. The size of a clone is reported for some rows only, either as once, few or many, or as a class for expanded clones.

V gene	D gene	clone size	J gene	CDR3 DNA	CDR3 protein
TRBV9	NA	NA	TRBJ1-1	TGTGCCAGCAGCCCCGGAATGGTGGCAGAAGCTTTCTTT	CASSPGMVAEAFF
TRBV2	NA	NA	TRBJ1-2	TGTGCCAGCAATGTGGCAGGCTATGGCTACACCTTC	CASNVAGYGYTF
TRBV18	NA	NA	TRBJ2-5	TGTGCCAGCACGAGCAGTCAAGAGACCCAGTACTTC	CASTSSQETQYF
TRBV10-3	TRBD1	NA	TRBJ2-7	TGTGCCATCAGTGCCGGGACAGCGACCTACGAGCAGTACTTC	CAISAGTATYEQYF
TRBV20-1	NA	NA	TRBJ1-2	TGCAGTGCTGGACAGAACTATGGCTACACCTTC	CSAGQNYGYTF
TRBV11-2	TRBD2	NA	TRBJ2-3	TGTGCCAGCTTGCTTTACGGGAGGCGGGCAGATACGCAGTATTTT	CASLLYGRRADTQYF
TRBV19	TRBD1	NA	TRBJ1-2	TGTGCCAGTACCATGAGGGGGGACAGCAACTATGGCTACACCTTC	CASTMRGDSNYGYTF
TRBV29-1	TRBD2	once	TRBJ2-1	TGCAGCGTTGAAAGGGGGAGCACTAGCGGTACAAAGCAGTTCTTC	CSVERGSTSGTKQFF
TRBV11-1	NA	NA	TRBJ2-7	TGTGCCAGCAGCGCAAGGGACCTCTACGAGCAGTACTTC	CASSARDLYEQYF
TRBV4-1	TRBD1	NA	TRBJ2-6	TGCGCCAGCAGCCAAGGCCCCTGGAGGCAGGGGGTCTCTGGGGCCAACGTCCTGACTTTC	CASSQGPWRQGVSGANVLTF
TRBV2	NA	NA	TRBJ2-3	TGTGCCAGCACCCTGCGCACAGATACGCAGTATTTT	CASTLRTDTQYF
TRBV4-1	NA	NA	TRBJ2-7	TGCGCCAGCAGCCAGGCGTTTGGACAGTCCATCTACGAGCAGTACTTC	CASSQAFGQSIYEQYF
TRBV7-9	TRBD2	NA	TRBJ2-1	TGTGCCAGCAGCTTAGTTAGCGGGAGGACCTACAATGAGCAGTTCTTC	CASSLVSGRTYNEQFF
TRBV5-1	NA	NA	TRBJ2-3	TGCGCCAGCAGCTTGTCCCCACCCACAGATACGCAGTATTTT	CASSLSPPTDTQYF
TRBV27	NA	few	TRBJ2-6	TGTGCCAGCTCCGTATCTGGGGCCAACGTCCTGACTTTC	CASSVSGANVLTF
TRBV30	NA	NA	TRBJ1-3	TGTGCCTGGAGTGCAAGCGTCAACACCATATATTTT	CAWSASVNTIYF
TRBV2	TRBD1	NA	TRBJ1-1	TGTGCCAGCAGGGGACAGGCGAACACTGAAGCTTTCTTT	CASRGQANTEAFF
TRBV14	NA	NA	TRBJ1-1	TGTGCCAGCAGCCAACTCAGCAACACTGAAGCTTTCTTT	CASSQLSNTEAFF
TRBV20-1	TRBD2	NA	TRBJ2-5	TGCAGTGCTAGAGACCCGACTAGCTTAGGCCAGTACTTC	CSARDPTSLGQYF
TRBV27	TRBD1	once	TRBJ1-2	TGTGCCAGCAGTTTTGACAGGGTAAATGGCTACACCTTC	CASSFDRVNGYTF
TRBV6-5	NA	NA	TRBJ1-2	TGTGCCAGCAGTTCCAACTGGGTTGGGGCGGGTGGCTACACCTTC	CASSSNWVGAGGYTF
TRBV6-6	NA	once	TRBJ2-1	TGTGCCAGCAGTTACTGGCGGGGACTTGGAGACAATGAGCAGTTCTTC	CASSYWRGLGDNEQFF
TRBV18	NA	NA	TRBJ1-1	TGTGCCAGCTCACCACACGCAAACACTGAAGCTTTCTTT	CASSPHANTEAFF
TRBV3-1	NA	NA	TRBJ2-5	TGTGCCAGCAGCCTCGGGACTCCGACGGGGACCCAGTACTTC	CASSLGTPTGTQYF
TRBV4-1	NA	NA	TRBJ1-5	TGCGCCAGCAGCCAACTCCCCCGCGGGGACAATCAGCCCCAGCATTTT	CASSQLPRGDNQPQHF
TRBV6-1	TRBD1	NA	TRBJ2-4	TGTGCCAGCAGGCAGACAGGGACCATTCAGTACTTC	CASRQTGTIQYF
TRBV4-2	NA	once	TRBJ1-2	TGTGCCAGCAGCCAAGATGCAGGGACGGATGGCTACACCTTC	CASSQDAGTDGYTF
TRBV20-1	NA	NA	TRBJ1-2	TGCAGTCCTACCTTCGGGGGCTATGGCTACACCTTC	CSPTFGGYGYTF
TRBV30	NA	once	TRBJ1-2	TGTGCCTGGGATAAAGGTCAGCCCCACTATGGCTACACCTTC	CAWDKGQPHYGYTF
TRBV3-1	NA	NA	TRBJ2-1	TGTGCCAGCAGCCCGCGTATTTACAATGAGCAGTTCTTC	CASSPRIYNEQFF
TRBV29-1	NA	NA	TRBJ1-1	TGCAGCGCCACAGGGTCGGAGAACACTGAAGCTTTCTTT	CSATGSENTEAFF
TRBV24-1	TRBD2	NA	TRBJ2-1	TGTGCCACCAGTGAGCGCGGGACTAGCGGGAGCAGGAGGCATGAGCAGTTCTTC	CATSERGTSGSRRHEQFF
TRBV3-1	TRBD2	NA	TRBJ2-3	TGTGCCAGCAGCCAAAGGGGGGCTAGCGGGAGCGCAGATACGCAGTATTTT	CASSQRGASGSADTQYF
TRBV29-1	NA	NA	TRBJ2-1	TGCAGCGTTGATACGGGCTACAATGAGCAGTTCTTC	CSVDTGYNEQFF
TRBV3-1	NA	NA	TRBJ2-2	TGTGCCAGCAGCCAAGAAGGGGTCGGGGAGCTGTTTTTT	CASSQEGVGELFF
TRBV25-1	TRBD1	NA	TRBJ2-4	TGTGCCAGCAGTGAAGCAGGGGGAGACATTCAGTACTTC	CASSEAGGDIQYF
TRBV19	NA	NA	TRBJ1-1	TGTGCCAGTAGTATAGATCCATTCGTGAACACTGAAGCTTTCTTT	CASSIDPFVNTEAFF
TRBV2	NA	NA	TRBJ2-3	TGTGCCAGCGTTAGAGATGCAGATACGCAGTATTTT	CASVRDADTQYF
TRBV15	TRBD1	NA	TRBJ1-2	TGTGCCACCAGCACCCGGGACAGGTATGTAGTAAACTATGGCTACACCTTC	CATSTRDRYVVNYGYTF
TRBV7-2	NA	once	TRBJ2-1	TGTGCCAGCAGCTTATGGCGGACTAACCACAATGAGCAGTTCTTC	CASSLWRTNHNEQFF
TRBV20-1	NA	NA	TRBJ2-3	TGCAGTGCCCCCGCGAGGGGAGAACCTAGCACAGATACGCAGTATTTT	CSAPARGEPSTDTQYF
TRBV30	NA	NA	TRBJ1-4	TGTGCCTGCACGACAAACAGTGAAAAACTGTTTTTT	CACTTNSEKLFF
TRBV5-1	NA	NA	TRBJ2-3	TGCGCCAGCAGCTTCTGGGGGCGGGATACGCAGTATTTT	CASSFWGRDTQYF
TRBV12-3/TRBV12-4	TRBD1	NA	TRBJ1-6	TGTGCCAGCATGAAAGGACAGGGACATTCACCCCTCCACTTT	CASMKGQGHSPLHF
TRBV20-1	TRBD2	NA	TRBJ2-7	TGCAGTGCTCGAGGGACTAGCGGGAGGGGCGCCTACGAGCAGTACTTC	CSARGTSGRGAYEQYF
TRBV3-1	NA	NA	TRBJ2-7	TGTGCCAGCAGCCTTAATTCCGAGCAGTACTTC	CASSLNSEQYF
TRBV28	NA	NA	TRBJ2-4	TGTGCCAGCATGTGGGATCTAGCCAAAAACATTCAGTACTTC	CASMWDLAKNIQYF
TRBV27	TRBD1	NA	TRBJ2-7	TGTGCCAGCAGTCCGCGGACAGGGTACGAGCAGTACTTC	CASSPRTGYEQYF
TRBV4-1	TRBD2	NA	TRBJ2-3	TGCGCCAGCCGATCCTCGGGGGGGGCAGATACGCAGTATTTT	CASRSSGGADTQYF
TRBV7-9	NA	NA	TRBJ1-1	TGTGCCAGCGTAAGGACAGCCGGGAGCACTGAAGCTTTCTTT	CASVRTAGSTEAFF
TRBV9	TRBD2	NA	TRBJ2-3	TGTGCCAGCAGCCTAGAGACTAGCGGGGGGGTAGATACGCAGTATTTT	CASSLETSGGVDTQYF
TRBV3-1	TRBD1	NA	TRBJ2-7	TGTGCCAGCAGCCTGCCGGGACAGGTCTACGAGCAGTACTTC	CASSLPGQVYEQYF
TRBV20-1	NA	once	TRBJ2-7	TGCAGTGCCCGGGACACCCCCTACGAGCAGTACTTC	CSARDTPYEQYF
TRBV4-2	NA	NA	TRBJ2-7	TGTGCCAGCAGCCAAGCCGGGACCGGCTTGAACGAGCAGTACTTC	CASSQAGTGLNEQYF